The 21 T cell receptor beta chains given below trace back to one sample, sequenced in a study of yellow fever vaccine responses in identical twins. TCRdb re-analysed the RT-PCR reads in MiXCR, keeping a single row per CDR3 protein. Of 14,000 or so distinct CDR3 sequences listed, 65% to 85% are singletons. The sequencing used T cells from blood (PBMCs), unsorted or a sorted subset (not recorded which), collected before or after yellow fever vaccination (not recorded which). The receptors come from a woman between 18 and 29 years old who received the yellow fever vaccine.

The chain recombines TRBV2 with TRBJ2-1; the D gene is possibly TRBD1 (6 bases). The CDR3 runs 13 residues. Trimming stripped 7 bases from V and 8 bases from J, with 15 bases between. Germline CDR1 reads SNHLY; CDR2 reads FYNNEI. The CDR3 DNA follows: TGTGCCAGCAAGGCCGGGACATTGGATGAGCAGTTCTTC. This gives the protein CASKAGTLDEQFF.

This clonotype came up a few times. The chain couples TRBV2 to TRBJ1-2; D unresolved. Trimming removed 1 base from V and 2 bases from J, with 2 bases in between. The CDR3 covers 12 residues. Germline CDR1 SNHLY, CDR2 FYNNEI. The CDR3 is CASSEENYGYTF. CDR3 nucleotide sequence: TGTGCCAGCAGTGAAGAGAACTATGGCTACACCTTC.

The chain carries TRBV13 and TRBJ2-5; D is unresolved. V shed 5 bases and J shed 4 bases, with 11 bases lying between them. The germline CDR1 and CDR2 sequences are PRHDT and FYEKMQ (reference sequence). The CDR3 is 13 amino acids. CDR3 in DNA: TGTGCCAGCAGCCCCGACCTCTTAGAGACCCAGTACTTC. Translating it yields CASSPDLLETQYF.

V is TRBV11-1 and J is TRBJ1-1; TRBD1 might be the D (5 bases). The CDR3 runs 14 residues. Trimming removed 1 base at V and 5 bases at J, with 11 bases between. Germline V gene lookup returns CDR1 SGHAT and CDR2 FQDESV (reference sequence). The CDR3 loop is CASSLGKGRTEAFF. DNA of the CDR3: TGTGCCAGCAGCTTAGGGAAGGGGAGGACTGAAGCTTTCTTT.

This chain uses TRBV7-3 with TRBJ1-3; D is unclear. The CDR3 contains 16 residues. Per germline, CDR1 SGHTA and CDR2 FQGTGA. The ends were cut back, 5 bases at V and 4 bases at J, with 18 bases in the middle. The CDR3 region has the DNA TGTGCCAGCAGCCGCGTCTACTCCGACTCGGGAAACACCATATATTTT. Its translation: CASSRVYSDSGNTIYF.

CDR3 sequence reads: CASSLGPTGGTDTQYF. The CDR3 coding sequence is TGTGCCAGCAGTTTAGGGCCGACAGGGGGCACAGATACGCAGTATTTT. The chain uses TRBV12-3 or TRBV12-4 and TRBJ2-3; the match to TRBD1 covers 8 bases. CDR3 size: 16 residues. Trimming removed 1 base from V and 1 base from J; junction bases left unmatched: 4.

The chain joins TRBV5-1 to TRBJ1-1; TRBD1 aligns across 10 bases. This CDR3 comprises 14 residues. Germline V gene lookup returns CDR1 SGHRS and CDR2 YFSETQ. V lost 4 bases and J lost 6; bases outside the gene matches: 6. CDR3 protein: CASSVRQGAAEAFF. In DNA, the CDR3 is TGCGCCAGCAGCGTCAGACAGGGGGCCGCTGAAGCTTTCTTT.

In this sample, this clonotype turned up once. The chain combines TRBV10-3 with TRBJ2-7, with D hard to call. Germline assignment: CDR1 ENHRY and CDR2 SYGVKD. This CDR3 contains 12 residues. V was clipped by 3 bases and J by 6 bases, with 9 bases between them. The CDR3 protein is CAISDYPGEQYF. The DNA for the CDR3 is TGTGCCATCAGTGACTACCCGGGCGAGCAGTACTTC.

This clonotype occurred once. The chain joins TRBV12-3 or TRBV12-4 to TRBJ2-7; the D is unclear. V lost 3 bases and J lost 2, with 11 bases in between. CDR3 length: 14 residues. As DNA, the CDR3 is TGTGCCAGCAGTTTGGTCCAAACCCCCTACGAGCAGTACTTC. Protein sequence: CASSLVQTPYEQYF.

This clonotype showed up just once. The chain recombines TRBV7-6 with TRBJ2-5; D remains unclear. CDR3 length equals 13 residues. Germline assignment: CDR1 SGHVS and CDR2 FNYEAQ. V lost 0 bases and J 5 bases, leaving 7 bases between the germline ends. CDR3 in DNA: TGTGCCAGCAGCTTAGCAGGATGGGAGACCCAGTACTTC. Translation: CASSLAGWETQYF. The complete variable domain, with remaining parts taken from reference TRBV7-6 and TRBJ2-5, reads GAGVSQSPRYKVTKRGQDVALRCDPISGHVSLYWYRQALGQGPEFLTYFNYEAQQDKSGLPNDRFSAERPEGSISTLTIQRTEQRDSAMYRCASSLAGWETQYFGPGTRLLVL.

This clonotype was seen only a few times. V is TRBV18 and J is TRBJ2-3; D may be TRBD1 or TRBD2 (5 bases each). The CDR3 totals 14 residues. CDR1 and CDR2 (germline): KGHSH, LQKENI. Deletions cut 4 bases from V and 4 bases from J, with 12 bases between. The CDR3 sequence: CASSLSGDPDTQYF. The CDR3 DNA reads as TGTGCCAGCTCACTTTCCGGGGACCCAGATACGCAGTATTTT.

The chain combines TRBV19 with TRBJ2-5, with D possibly matching TRBD2 (5 bases). Germline-derived CDR1 and CDR2 are LNHDA and SQIVND (reference sequence). Trimming left V 2 bases short and J 2 bases short, with 6 bases between. The CDR3 is 13 residues long. The CDR3 is CASSIPGQETQYF. The CDR3, as DNA: TGTGCCAGTAGTATACCGGGACAAGAGACCCAGTACTTC.

The chain uses TRBV12-3 or TRBV12-4 and TRBJ2-7, with 7 bases fitting TRBD2. Trimming at V came to 6 bases and at J to 2 bases, leaving 4 bases not matched to a gene. The CDR3 is made up of 13 amino acids. The CDR3 reads CASRPSGAYEQYF. CDR3 in DNA: TGTGCCAGCAGGCCTAGCGGCGCCTACGAGCAGTACTTC.

The V call is TRBV12-3 or TRBV12-4, the J call TRBJ1-2; D is unclear. This CDR3 region has 16 residues. V lost 0 bases, J lost 4 bases, and 15 bases lay in between. This CDR3 reads CASSLAEGRKIYGYTF. The CDR3 bases are TGTGCCAGCAGTTTAGCGGAGGGCAGAAAGATCTATGGCTACACCTTC.

The rearrangement joins TRBV12-3 or TRBV12-4 to TRBJ1-5, with TRBD1 identical over 8 bases. The V gene end was trimmed by 7 bases and the J gene end by 2 bases; junction bases not matched to a gene: 7. The CDR3 consists of 15 residues. In DNA form, the CDR3 reads TGTGCCAGCACCCTGGACAGGGAGGGCAATCAGCCCCAGCATTTT. This encodes CASTLDREGNQPQHF.

The V call is TRBV12-3 or TRBV12-4, the J call TRBJ1-1; tentative D call: TRBD1 (5 bases). The CDR3 has 14 residues. Trimming cost V 4 bases and J 1 base, with 10 bases left between them. CDR3: CASSSAGGNTEAFF. The CDR3 DNA reads TGTGCCAGCAGTTCGGCGGGGGGGAACACTGAAGCTTTCTTT.

This sequence joins TRBV6-5 and TRBJ2-7, with D possibly TRBD2 on 5 matching bases. The CDR3 spans 13 residues. Trimming took 0 bases from V and 5 from J, leaving 8 bases between them. Germline V lookup: CDR1 MNHEY, CDR2 SVGAGI. Written as DNA, the CDR3 is TGTGCCAGCAGTTACTCTCTAGCCCACGAGCAGTACGTC. Translated, it gives CASSYSLAHEQYV.

This rearrangement joins TRBV6-1 to TRBJ1-5; the D is unclear. This CDR3 spans 13 amino acids. Germline V gene sequence: CDR1 MNHNS, CDR2 SASEGT. Trimming stripped 5 bases from V and 2 bases from J, with 7 bases between. CDR3 coding DNA: TGTGCCAGCAGTAGGATCGGCAATCAGCCCCAGCATTTT. It encodes CASSRIGNQPQHF.

The chain joins TRBV20-1 to TRBJ2-2; D is uncertain. The CDR3 has 14 residues. Germline assignment: CDR1 DFQATT and CDR2 SNEGSKA (reference sequence). Trimming removed 5 bases from V and 3 bases from J, with 13 bases in between. This CDR3 is CSAETVLHTGELFF. As DNA, the CDR3 is TGCAGTGCTGAGACGGTTTTGCACACCGGGGAGCTGTTTTTT.

The J gene is TRBJ2-5, the V gene TRBV5-1; 7 nucleotides agree with TRBD1. There are 16 residues in the CDR3. Germline trimming cut 0 bases from V and 4 bases from J; bases unmatched to any gene: 9. Germline values: CDR1 SGHRS, CDR2 YFSETQ. CDR3 bases: TGCGCCAGCAGCTTGGGGTATTCCGGGACAGTAGAGACCCAGTACTTC. Protein product: CASSLGYSGTVETQYF. The full variable domain, rest sourced from reference TRBV5-1 and TRBJ2-5, is KAGVTQTPRYLIKTRGQQVTLSCSPISGHRSVSWYQQTPGQGLQFLFEYFSETQRNKGNFPGRFSGRQFSNSRSEMNVSTLELGDSALYLCASSLGYSGTVETQYFGPGTRLLVL.

The genes are TRBV5-1 and TRBJ2-5, with 9 bases that match TRBD1. The CDR3 has 15 amino acids. Germline CDR1 SGHRS, CDR2 YFSETQ. Trimming at V came to 2 bases and at J to 2 bases, leaving 4 bases not matched to a gene. The CDR3 reads CASSFTTGGQETQYF. The CDR3 nucleotides are TGCGCCAGCAGCTTTACGACAGGGGGACAAGAGACCCAGTACTTC.